Listed here is a single T cell receptor (beta chain). Its antigen is undetermined. Donors counted as nominally healthy when sampled, yet unrecorded immune exposures were likely. A multiplex PCR was run with 60 Vbeta primers and 13 Jbeta primers. Method: immunoSEQ multiplex PCR; TCRdb's copy keeps in-frame clones and lacks some. The sample yields 96,000 or so clones, approximately 72% seen once. This specimen comes from a study of cytomegalovirus exposure and HLA in healthy donors. About the study: Falling in the Caucasian-associated ancestry cluster were about 80% of approximately 400 genotyped donors.

Study findings and constraints: In a later analysis, a missense DCLRE1C variant was linked to TCR beta V- and J-gene trimming.

The sequence was collected from a woman aged 70 to 79 in good health and CMV-seropositive. The specimen sequenced was PBMCs.

The CDR3 sequence: CASRRHSNQPQHF. The CDR3, as DNA: TGTGCCAGCAGGCGACACTCCAATCAGCCCCAGCATTTT. The gene calls are TRBV28 and TRBJ1-5, with D unresolved. V lost 6 bases, J lost 3 bases, and 9 bases lay in between. CDR3 length: 13 amino acids. Germline assignment: CDR1 MDHEN and CDR2 SYDVKM.